This T cell receptor beta chain was identified in a study of CD8 T cells in ankylosing spondylitis. Molecular-barcoded quantitative 5'-RACE produced these TCR beta libraries. TCRdb called the 5' RACE reads again in MiXCR, with one record for every CDR3 protein. The table records some 330,000 distinct CDR3 sequences, 8% of them present only once. In regard to this clonotype: Its antigen is currently unknown.

From germline, CDR1 is SGHAT and CDR2 FQNNGV. Trimming removed 2 bases from V and 7 bases from J; junction bases left unmatched: 17. CDR3 length: 19 amino acids. Findings of the study overall: Reports say disease-linked clones showed up significantly more in matched ankylosing spondylitis synovial fluid. Ankylosing spondylitis blood appeared to carry a characteristic TCR beta motif of roughly eight highly homologous variants. Disease-associated clonotypes exhibited CD8+ identity and were relatively infrequent in peripheral blood. Some motif variants were previously reported in reactive arthritis synovial fluid and blood.

This receptor was taken from a male donor with ankylosing spondylitis. The sample was blood, either unsorted or a sorted T cell fraction (not recorded which). The chain carries TRBV11-2 and TRBJ2-1; 10 bases match TRBD2. DNA for the CDR3: TGTGCCAGCAGCTTATTTTTACTAGCGGGAAAAGTAGGGAAGAATGAGCAGTTCTTC. Translated: CASSLFLLAGKVGKNEQFF.